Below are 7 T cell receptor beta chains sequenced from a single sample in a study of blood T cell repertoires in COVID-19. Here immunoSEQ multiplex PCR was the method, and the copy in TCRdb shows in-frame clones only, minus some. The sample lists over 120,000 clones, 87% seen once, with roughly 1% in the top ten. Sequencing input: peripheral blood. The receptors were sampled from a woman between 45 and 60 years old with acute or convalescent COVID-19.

The CDR3 is CSASLAEAYEQYF. The DNA of the CDR3 is TGCAGCGCGTCTCTAGCGGAAGCCTACGAGCAGTACTTC. The J gene is TRBJ2-7, the V gene TRBV29-1, with TRBD2 matching 7 bases. The V gene's germline CDR1 is SQVTM and CDR2 ANQGSEA. V lost 7 bases to trimming and J lost 2 bases; unmatched junction nucleotides: 8. The CDR3 has 13 residues.

The DNA for the CDR3 is TGTGCCATCAGTGAATCGATTACTAGCTCTGGGGCCAACGTCCTGACTTTC. Translation gives CAISESITSSGANVLTF. The rearrangement joins TRBV10-3 to TRBJ2-6; D might be TRBD2 (5 bases). V was clipped by 3 bases and J by 0 bases, with 12 bases between them. Germline values: CDR1 ENHRY, CDR2 SYGVKD. This CDR3 spans 17 amino acids.

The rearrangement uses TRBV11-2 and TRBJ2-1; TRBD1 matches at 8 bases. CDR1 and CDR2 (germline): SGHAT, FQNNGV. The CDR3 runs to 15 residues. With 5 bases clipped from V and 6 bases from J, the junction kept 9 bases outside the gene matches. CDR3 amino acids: CASSLRETGVNEQFF. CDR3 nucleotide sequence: TGTGCCAGCAGCCTAAGAGAGACAGGGGTCAATGAGCAGTTCTTC. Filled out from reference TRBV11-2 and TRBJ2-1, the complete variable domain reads EAGVAQSPRYKIIEKRQSVAFWCNPISGHATLYWYQQILGQGPKLLIQFQNNGVVDDSQLPKDRFSAERLKGVDSTLKIQPAKLEDSAVYLCASSLRETGVNEQFFGPGTRLTVL.

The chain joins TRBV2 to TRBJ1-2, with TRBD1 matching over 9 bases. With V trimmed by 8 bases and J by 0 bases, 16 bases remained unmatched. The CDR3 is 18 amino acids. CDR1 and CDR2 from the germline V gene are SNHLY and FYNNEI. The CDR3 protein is CASPQRRDRVDSNYGYTF. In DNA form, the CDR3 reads TGTGCCAGCCCTCAACGCCGGGACAGGGTAGATTCTAACTATGGCTACACCTTC.

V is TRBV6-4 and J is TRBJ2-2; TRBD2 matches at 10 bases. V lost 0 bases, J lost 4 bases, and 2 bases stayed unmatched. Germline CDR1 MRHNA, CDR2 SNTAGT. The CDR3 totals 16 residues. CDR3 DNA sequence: TGTGCCAGCAGTGACTCGAGCGGGGGGGCCACCGGGGAGCTGTTTTTT. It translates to CASSDSSGGATGELFF.

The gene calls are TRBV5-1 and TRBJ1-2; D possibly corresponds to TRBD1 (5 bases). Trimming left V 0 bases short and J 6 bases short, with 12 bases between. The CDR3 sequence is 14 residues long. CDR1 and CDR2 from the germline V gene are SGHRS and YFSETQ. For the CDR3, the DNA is TGCGCCAGCAGCTTGGTAAACGGGGGACATGGCTACACCTTC. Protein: CASSLVNGGHGYTF.

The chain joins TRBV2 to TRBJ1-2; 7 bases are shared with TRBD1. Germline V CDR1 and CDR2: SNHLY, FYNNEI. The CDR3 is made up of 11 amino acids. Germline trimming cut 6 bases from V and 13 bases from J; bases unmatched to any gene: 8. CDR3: CASSLTGWGTF. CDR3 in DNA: TGTGCCAGCAGCCTGACAGGGTGGGGCACCTTC.